The source of this T cell receptor (beta chain) is a study of CD8+ T cells in alopecia areata. Whole-study findings and limits: Association of baseline CD8+ expansion with response is uncertain owing to one nonresponder. Scalp and blood samples kept many expanded lesional clones throughout tofacitinib.

Notes on this clone: No antigen is known for it.

Treatment here: oral pan-JAK inhibitor, 5-10 mg twice daily. From alopecia areata patients, lesional scalp punch biopsies and peripheral blood were collected. Germline V gene sequence: CDR1 LGHNA, CDR2 YNFKEQ. CDR3 length: 15 amino acids. V shed 4 bases and J shed 7 bases, with 17 bases lying between them. Reverse transcribed after extraction, RNA yielded cDNA as the sequencing template. Data came from immunoSEQ multiplex PCR; TCRdb stores just in-frame clones and leaves some out. Among over 250,000 clones, around three fifths were seen once, and the ten largest hold more than 0.85%. The sequencing here drew on CD4+ T cells sorted from blood, taken around week 53, from a patient treated with tofacitinib. This sequence joins TRBV4-2 and TRBJ1-5, with D perhaps matching TRBD1 (6 bases). The sequence came from a human donor with alopecia areata. Written as DNA, the CDR3 is TGTGCCAGCAGCCTAACCAGGGGATTCGGCCAGCCCCAGCATTTT. Translating gives CASSLTRGFGQPQHF.